This T cell receptor beta chain was found in a study of identifying expanded T cells in peripheral blood. Germline V CDR1 and CDR2: MNHEY, SMNVEV (reference sequence). Trimming left V 3 bases short and J 4 bases short, with 9 bases between. The CDR3 loop spans 13 amino acids. As concerns this clone: Its antigen is unidentified.

Study-level points and caveats: Variance in clone template counts between roughly 2-week samples significantly increased with total template count across all healthy donors. Technical replicates showed roughly 1.2 changed clones; two weeks about 16; four weeks 19.

Libraries were prepared by immunoSEQ multiplex PCR; TCRdb keeps only in-frame clonotypes and omits some of them. The sample includes around 81,000 clones, approximately 85% of them seen just once. No infections or other immune events were documented during collection. The chain uses TRBV27 and TRBJ1-2, with D possibly matching TRBD1 (5 bases). Sequenced: blood. The receptor was isolated from a person between 18 and 69 years old in good health. The CDR3: CASSFQGGYGYTF. The CDR3 nucleotides are TGTGCCAGCAGTTTCCAGGGTGGCTATGGCTACACCTTC.